Each of the 27 T cell receptor beta chains below was sequenced from the same sample in a study of response to subunit inactivated influenza vaccine. TCRdb called the RT-PCR reads again in MiXCR, with one record for every CDR3 protein. This table has about 570,000 distinct CDR3 sequences, about 11% appearing once. The same data also contributed to another study, on T cells expressing NK-cell markers. That work contributes: 5'RACE template switching with UMIs generated TCR beta cDNA.

The source material was PBMCs from blood, sampled on the day of vaccination. Receptor source: a man aged 45-60 years who received an inactivated influenza vaccine.

In this sample, this clonotype turned up many times. The chain employs TRBV12-3 or TRBV12-4 and TRBJ2-7; D not certain. The CDR3 extends over 13 amino acids. Trimming shortened V by 3 bases and J by 7 bases, and 13 bases separated the two germline ends. The CDR3, as DNA: TGTGCCAGCAGTTTCGTCCCTCGAGGAGAGCAGTACTTC. This sequence encodes CASSFVPRGEQYF.

This clonotype was counted a few times. The chain has TRBV10-3 and TRBJ2-3; 15 bases fit TRBD2. Germline trimming cut 10 bases from V and 3 bases from J; bases unmatched to any gene: 2. Germline CDR1 ENHRY, CDR2 SYGVKD. The CDR3 spans 14 residues. Here the CDR3 DNA reads TGTGCCAGCGGACTAGCGGGAGGGACAGATACGCAGTATTTT. Residues: CASGLAGGTDTQYF.

This clonotype was seen at least ten times. V and J are TRBV12-3 or TRBV12-4 and TRBJ2-5; D might be TRBD2 (5 bases). The CDR3 extends over 14 amino acids. V lost 5 bases to trimming and J lost 3 bases, with 13 bases between them. The CDR3 here is CASSRTVYEETQYF. The DNA of the CDR3 is TGTGCCAGCAGTAGGACTGTATACGAAGAGACCCAGTACTTC.

There are many counts of this clonotype. The chain couples TRBV28 to TRBJ2-5; D ambiguous. The CDR3 spans 15 residues. Trimming pared 6 bases from V and 1 base from J, leaving 15 bases between. Looked up from germline, CDR1 is MDHEN and CDR2 is SYDVKM. CDR3 in amino acids: CASRRGPYSQETQYF. The CDR3 DNA reads TGTGCCAGCAGACGCGGCCCGTACTCCCAAGAGACCCAGTACTTC.

A note on this clonotype: A junction end diverges from the germline sequence, so it may reflect a read error. The chain has TRBV4-3 and TRBJ1-3; D is unresolved. The CDR3 is 13 amino acids. CDR1 is LGHNA and CDR2 is YSLEER in the germline V gene. The CDR3, as DNA: TGCGCCGGCAGCCAAGACCCTGGAAACACCATATATTTT. It encodes CAGSQDPGNTIYF.

This clonotype was seen only a few times. This chain connects TRBV7-3 to TRBJ2-5; 7 bases fit TRBD2. Germline CDR1 reads SGHTA; CDR2 reads FQGTGA. V shed 4 bases, J shed 0 bases, and the junction held 11 bases outside the gene matches. CDR3 size: 17 residues. This CDR3 is CASSSGTTHPYQETQYF. CDR3 DNA sequence: TGTGCCAGCAGCTCCGGGACTACTCATCCGTACCAAGAGACCCAGTACTTC.

The J gene is TRBJ1-4, the V gene TRBV20-1; the D gene is possibly TRBD1 (5 bases). The V and J ends lost 5 bases and 4 bases respectively, with 11 bases between them. Germline CDR1 and CDR2: DFQATT and SNEGSKA (reference sequence). This CDR3 contains 13 residues. CDR3 bases: TGCAGTGCTCTCGGGGGTAATAATGAAAAACTGTTTTTT. This sequence encodes CSALGGNNEKLFF.

This clonotype turned up a few times. The rearrangement joins TRBV5-1 to TRBJ2-3; D is possibly TRBD2 (6 bases). In germline, CDR1 is SGHRS, CDR2 YFSETQ. V shed 4 bases and J shed 3 bases, with 18 bases lying between them. The CDR3 consists of 16 residues. For the CDR3, the DNA is TGCGCCAGCAGCCGCACGGTAGGAGGGAGGACAGATACGCAGTATTTT. This codes for CASSRTVGGRTDTQYF. The entire variable domain, with the rest obtained from reference TRBV5-1 and TRBJ2-3, is as follows: KAGVTQTPRYLIKTRGQQVTLSCSPISGHRSVSWYQQTPGQGLQFLFEYFSETQRNKGNFPGRFSGRQFSNSRSEMNVSTLELGDSALYLCASSRTVGGRTDTQYFGPGTRLTVL.

The chain is built from TRBV5-4 and TRBJ2-7; the D gene is possibly TRBD2 (6 bases). V lost 4 bases and J lost 4, with 15 bases in between. CDR3 length: 14 amino acids. CDR1 and CDR2 from the germline V gene are SGHNT and YYREEE (reference sequence). The CDR3 DNA is TGTGCCAGCAGCCCTGCGGGGAGGAATTACGAGCAGTACTTC. Translating it yields CASSPAGRNYEQYF. The whole variable domain, remainder taken from reference TRBV5-4 and TRBJ2-7, is ETGVTQSPTHLIKTRGQQVTLRCSSQSGHNTVSWYQQALGQGPQFIFQYYREEENGRGNFPPRFSGLQFPNYSSELNVNALELDDSALYLCASSPAGRNYEQYFGPGTRLTVT.

The chain links TRBV13 to TRBJ1-4, with D unresolved. Germline CDR1 PRHDT, CDR2 FYEKMQ (reference sequence). The V end lost 5 bases, the J end lost 3 bases, and 16 bases lay between the germline ends. The CDR3 covers 16 residues. The CDR3 DNA sequence: TGTGCCAGCAGCCCCCCGGGCATAAGGGCTAATGAAAAACTGTTTTTT. It is translated as CASSPPGIRANEKLFF.

The sample holds a few counts of this clonotype. The rearrangement uses TRBV5-1 and TRBJ2-1; 14 bases agree with TRBD2. Germline trimming cut 4 bases from V and 9 bases from J; bases unmatched to any gene: 9. This CDR3 is built from 16 residues. CDR1 SGHRS and CDR2 YFSETQ come from the germline V gene. The CDR3 reads CASSGTGTSGRGEQFF. Here the CDR3 DNA reads TGCGCCAGCAGCGGAACCGGGACTAGCGGGAGAGGTGAGCAGTTCTTC.

This clonotype was recorded at least ten times. The chain uses TRBV2 and TRBJ2-7; 10 positions match TRBD1. Per the germline V gene, CDR1 is SNHLY and CDR2 is FYNNEI. The length of the CDR3 is 15 residues. Losses at the gene ends were 6 bases for V and 7 bases for J; bases not matched to a gene: 12. The DNA of the CDR3 is TGTGCCAGCAGATCCTCGGACAGGGGGTATTGGGAGCAGTACTTC. Encoded protein: CASRSSDRGYWEQYF.

The gene calls are TRBV20-1 and TRBJ2-2; 8 nucleotides match TRBD1. CDR3 length equals 16 residues. With V trimmed by 0 bases and J by 7 bases, 10 bases remained unmatched. Looked up from germline, CDR1 is DFQATT and CDR2 is SNEGSKA (reference sequence). The CDR3 spells CSARDNGQGLVGELFF. CDR3 coding DNA: TGCAGTGCTAGAGATAACGGACAGGGTTTGGTCGGGGAGCTGTTTTTT.

This clonotype was observed a few times. A read error may account for a junction end that differs from germline. V and J are TRBV6-5 and TRBJ2-7, with TRBD1 identical over 8 bases. In germline, CDR1 is MNHEY, CDR2 SVGAGI. The CDR3 contains 11 residues. The CDR3 spells CASSYGDRRVF. CDR3 bases: TGTGCCAGCAGTTATGGGGACAGGAGGGTCTTC.

Many counts were recorded for this clonotype. V gene TRBV18 combines with J gene TRBJ1-3, with D perhaps matching TRBD1 (6 bases). The V and J ends lost 0 bases and 2 bases respectively, with 14 bases between them. The germline gives CDR1 KGHSH, CDR2 LQKENI. The CDR3 runs 17 residues. The CDR3 DNA sequence: TGTGCCAGCTCACCACCTGGGGGGGCGCCGACTGGAAACACCATATATTTT. Translated, it gives CASSPPGGAPTGNTIYF.

This clonotype was counted a few times. This sequence joins TRBV5-1 and TRBJ2-3; D ambiguous. The CDR3 has 15 residues. Germline V lookup: CDR1 SGHRS, CDR2 YFSETQ. Trimming cost V 0 bases and J 2 bases, with 10 bases left between them. The CDR3 is CASSLGSPPTDTQYF. Written as DNA, the CDR3 is TGCGCCAGCAGCTTGGGCAGCCCCCCCACAGATACGCAGTATTTT.

As concerns this clonotype: A read error may be the cause here, since a much bigger clone is one base away. This sequence joins TRBV28 and TRBJ2-3; possible D gene TRBD2, 6 bases. V lost 5 bases and J 1 base, leaving 7 bases between the germline ends. Germline CDR1 MDHEN, CDR2 SYDVKM. The CDR3 is made up of 13 amino acids. CDR3 residues: CASSGTGTDTQYF. CDR3 nucleotide sequence: TGTGCCAGCAGTGGGACTGGCACAGATACGCAGTATTTT. Full variable domain (missing parts from reference TRBV28 and TRBJ2-3): DVKVTQSSRYLVKRTGEKVFLECVQDMDHENMFWYRQDPGLGLRLIYFSYDVKMKEKGDIPEGYSVSREKKERFSLILESASTNQTSMYLCASSGTGTDTQYFGPGTRLTVL.

This clonotype was seen ten or more times. V and J are TRBV6-2 or TRBV6-3 and TRBJ1-2, with D uncertain. CDR1 MNHEY and CDR2 SVGEGT come from the germline V gene. V was pared by 4 bases and J by 2 bases, with 8 bases between. The CDR3 consists of 13 residues. CDR3 DNA: TGTGCCAGCAGTTTGGCGGAGAACTATGGCTACACCTTC. This gives the protein CASSLAENYGYTF.

The rearrangement links TRBV28 to TRBJ2-1; 10 bases line up with TRBD1. The germline CDR1 and CDR2 sequences are MDHEN and SYDVKM. J lost 6 bases, V lost 4 bases, and 9 bases had no gene match. The CDR3 runs 16 residues. The CDR3, as DNA: TGTGCCAGCAGTTCTTGGACAGGGGGAAACCCCAATGAGCAGTTCTTC. Translation gives CASSSWTGGNPNEQFF.

The V and J genes are TRBV5-1 and TRBJ2-3, with D uncertain. Trimming cost V 4 bases and J 2 bases, with 17 bases left between them. The CDR3 contains 16 residues. CDR1 and CDR2 from the germline V gene are SGHRS and YFSETQ. The CDR3 bases are TGCGCCAGCAGCCTAGGAGTGGAGACTTACACAGATACGCAGTATTTT. This translates into CASSLGVETYTDTQYF.

The chain has TRBV5-8 and TRBJ2-1; weak D call: TRBD2 (5 bases). Trimming pared 1 base from V and 7 bases from J, leaving 18 bases between. Germline V lookup: CDR1 SGHTS, CDR2 YDEGEE. This CDR3 is 16 amino acids long. CDR3 coding DNA: TGTGCCAGCAGCTTGTTCGTATTGGTAGCGCCAAATGAGCAGTTCTTC. This gives the protein CASSLFVLVAPNEQFF. Looking up the rest from reference TRBV5-8 and TRBJ2-1 gives the full variable domain: EAGVTQSPTHLIKTRGQQATLRCSPISGHTSVYWYQQALGLGLQFLLWYDEGEERNRGNFPPRFSGRQFPNYSSELNVNALELEDSALYLCASSLFVLVAPNEQFFGPGTRLTVL.

The rearrangement links TRBV4-1 to TRBJ2-3, with 9 positions matching TRBD1. Germline V gene lookup returns CDR1 MGHRA and CDR2 YSYEKL. Trimming cost V 0 bases and J 3 bases; bases outside gene matches: 7. The CDR3 covers 17 residues. CDR3 bases: TGCGCCAGCAGCCAAGATTGGACAGGGGTGGTAACAGATACGCAGTATTTT. This translates into CASSQDWTGVVTDTQYF.

This clonotype was picked up a small number of times. DNA of the CDR3: TGTGCCAGCAGTACCCGAAGGGGGAACACCGGGGAGCTGTTTTTT. This gives the protein CASSTRRGNTGELFF. The chain employs TRBV25-1 and TRBJ2-2, with D perhaps matching TRBD1 (5 bases). Trimming cost V 5 bases and J 1 base, with 11 bases left between them. CDR1 and CDR2 from the germline V gene are MGHDK and SYGVNS. This CDR3 region has 15 residues.

The rearrangement joins TRBV6-6 to TRBJ2-1, with 8 bases identical to TRBD2. CDR1 is MNHNY and CDR2 is SVGAGI in the germline V gene (reference sequence). The CDR3 contains 13 residues. V shed 6 bases and J 10 bases; nucleotides not matched to a gene: 8. The CDR3 DNA reads as TGTGCCAGCAGGGCGGGGGGTAGCGTGGAGCAGTTCTTC. Protein sequence: CASRAGGSVEQFF.

This sequence joins TRBV20-1 and TRBJ2-7, with 10 bases identical to TRBD1. After removal of 1 base from V and 4 bases from J, the junction contained 7 bases not matched to a gene. Germline V CDR1 and CDR2: DFQATT, SNEGSKA (reference sequence). CDR3 length: 15 amino acids. CDR3 region: CSARGTTGGGYEQYF. The CDR3 nucleotides are TGCAGTGCTAGAGGGACGACAGGGGGCGGGTACGAGCAGTACTTC.

This clonotype turned up a few times. The gene calls are TRBV20-1 and TRBJ2-1, with 15 bases aligning to TRBD2. Germline-derived CDR1 and CDR2 are DFQATT and SNEGSKA (reference sequence). The CDR3 covers 21 residues. V was pared by 1 base and J by 4 bases, with 17 bases of the junction left unmatched. The CDR3 spells CSARAPEGLAGGQLVYNEQFF. Here the CDR3 DNA reads TGCAGTGCTAGAGCACCCGAGGGACTAGCGGGGGGCCAACTCGTATACAATGAGCAGTTCTTC.

This clonotype has a handful of counts. The V gene is TRBV10-3, the J gene TRBJ2-7; D tentatively fits TRBD1 or TRBD2 (6 bases each). Trimming removed 10 bases from V and 3 bases from J, with 19 bases in between. The germline CDR1 and CDR2 sequences are ENHRY and SYGVKD. CDR3 length: 14 residues. The CDR3 sequence is CATLEGGRFYEQYF. The CDR3 DNA follows: TGTGCCACCCTCGAGGGGGGTCGGTTCTACGAGCAGTACTTC.